Listed below are T cell receptor beta chains from one sample, sequenced in a study of T-cell memory formation after mild COVID-19. Each CDR3 protein is one row after TCRdb ran MiXCR on the 5' RACE reads. The data show 150,000 to 200,000 distinct CDR3 sequences, about 14% seen once. Sequenced sample: PBMCs or a T cell subset sorted from them (not recorded which). The receptor set was obtained from an adult woman who had mild COVID-19 (a few samples of this study predate the infection). Cell type and time point are not known. The CDR3 runs from the conserved cysteine through the conserved F or W. The D gene is left open where the match is weak. The listing skips clone size in some rows; elsewhere it reads once, few, many or a size class.

J gene,V gene,D gene,clone size,CDR3 DNA,CDR3 protein
TRBJ1-1,TRBV6-1,.,.,TGTGCCAGCAGTGGCCGGAAGGGGACTGAAGCTTTCTTT,CASSGRKGTEAFF
TRBJ2-5,TRBV19,TRBD2,.,TGTGCCAGTAGTCCCGAGACTAGCGGACAAGAGACCCAGTACTTC,CASSPETSGQETQYF
TRBJ2-7,TRBV5-4,TRBD1,.,TGTGCCAGCAGCTCACTTCCGGGACAGGGGTGGTACGAGCAGTACTTC,CASSSLPGQGWYEQYF
TRBJ1-5,TRBV18,.,.,TGTGCCAGCTCACCAACGGCGTTCACGACAGATAGCAATCAGCCCCAGCATTTT,CASSPTAFTTDSNQPQHF
TRBJ1-2,TRBV7-2,.,.,TGTGCCAGCAGCTCTAAAGGGGGAAGTCACTATGGCTACACCTTC,CASSSKGGSHYGYTF
TRBJ2-6,TRBV24-1,.,.,TGTGCCACCAGTGGGGCGAGTCGGGGGGCCAACGTCCTGACTTTC,CATSGASRGANVLTF
TRBJ2-2,TRBV29-1,.,many,TGCAGCGTGTCTTCGTCCACCGGGGAGCTGTTTTTT,CSVSSSTGELFF
TRBJ1-2,TRBV5-5,TRBD1,few,TGTGCCAGCAGCGAGGGACAGGGAGAAGGAGGCTACACCTTC,CASSEGQGEGGYTF
TRBJ2-5,TRBV4-1,.,many,TGCGCCAGCAGCCAAGCACCGGGACGAGGGCAGGAGACCCAGTACTTC,CASSQAPGRGQETQYF
TRBJ2-7,TRBV20-1,TRBD2,.,TGCAGTGCTCGTCCCATAAAGCGGGAGGACCTCTACGAGCAGTACTTC,CSARPIKREDLYEQYF
TRBJ2-1,TRBV4-3,TRBD2,few,TGCGCCAGCAGCCAAGCCGGGAGGTCCTACAATGAGCAGTTCTTC,CASSQAGRSYNEQFF
TRBJ2-7,TRBV12-3/TRBV12-4,.,many,TGTGCCAGCAGTCCAGGGACCGCAACCTACGAGCAGTACTTC,CASSPGTATYEQYF
TRBJ2-7,TRBV27,TRBD1,.,TGTGCCAGCAGTCCCGGGACAGGGGGTGGGGAGCAGTACTTC,CASSPGTGGGEQYF
TRBJ2-1,TRBV12-3/TRBV12-4,.,few,TGTGCCAGCGGAGGGGGGGTCTCCTACAATGAGCAGTTCTTC,CASGGGVSYNEQFF
TRBJ2-1,TRBV4-3,TRBD2,.,TGCGCCAGCAGCCAAGATCTTCTAGCGGGAAACAATGAGCAGTTCTTC,CASSQDLLAGNNEQFF
TRBJ2-7,TRBV12-3/TRBV12-4,TRBD1,.,TGTGCCAGCAGGCCACCCTCAGGGGGTGAGCAGTACTTC,CASRPPSGGEQYF
TRBJ1-2,TRBV4-1,.,.,TGCGCCAGCAGCCCCCGCCCGGGGAAGGCGGATGGCTACACCTTC,CASSPRPGKADGYTF
TRBJ2-2,TRBV12-3/TRBV12-4,.,.,TGTGCCAGCAGTCTAGGGGTGGCAGAGACCGGGGAGCTGTTTTTT,CASSLGVAETGELFF
TRBJ1-2,TRBV7-2,.,.,TGTGCCAGCAGCTTATGGGGCAGGGGAAATAACTATGGCTACACCTTC,CASSLWGRGNNYGYTF
TRBJ2-7,TRBV6-6,TRBD2,.,TGTGCCAGCAGTTCGATAGCCGGGACTAGCTCTCACGAGCAGTACTTC,CASSSIAGTSSHEQYF
TRBJ1-4,TRBV4-1,.,.,TGCGCCAGCAGCCAGGGCCCCGTATCTAATGAAAAACTGTTTTTT,CASSQGPVSNEKLFF
TRBJ1-5,TRBV19,.,few,TGTGCCAGTAGTCCCCGGGGAGGGGTATCAAATCAGCCCCAGCATTTT,CASSPRGGVSNQPQHF
TRBJ2-1,TRBV4-2,.,many,TGTGCCAGCAGTCCCGCCGGGTCTGAGCAGTTCTTC,CASSPAGSEQFF
TRBJ1-1,TRBV29-1,.,.,TGCAGCGTTTTCGACCTGGGGTTCGCTTTCTTT,CSVFDLGFAFF
TRBJ2-7,TRBV15,TRBD1,.,TGTGCCACCAGCAGAGATTGGTCGGGACAGGGCGAGCAGTACTTC,CATSRDWSGQGEQYF
TRBJ2-7,TRBV10-3,TRBD2,.,TGTGCCATCAGCACGAGGACTAGCGGGAGTTACGAGCAGTACTTC,CAISTRTSGSYEQYF
TRBJ2-7,TRBV20-1,.,few,TGCAGTGCTAGAGATGGCGGGGTGGGGGAGCAGTACTTC,CSARDGGVGEQYF
TRBJ1-1,TRBV5-1,.,few,TGCGCCAGCAGCTTCGCGGGAGTCACTGAAGCTTTCTTT,CASSFAGVTEAFF
TRBJ1-1,TRBV5-1,.,few,TGCGCCAGCAGCTTGGAGGTGGGCACTGAAGCTTTCTTT,CASSLEVGTEAFF